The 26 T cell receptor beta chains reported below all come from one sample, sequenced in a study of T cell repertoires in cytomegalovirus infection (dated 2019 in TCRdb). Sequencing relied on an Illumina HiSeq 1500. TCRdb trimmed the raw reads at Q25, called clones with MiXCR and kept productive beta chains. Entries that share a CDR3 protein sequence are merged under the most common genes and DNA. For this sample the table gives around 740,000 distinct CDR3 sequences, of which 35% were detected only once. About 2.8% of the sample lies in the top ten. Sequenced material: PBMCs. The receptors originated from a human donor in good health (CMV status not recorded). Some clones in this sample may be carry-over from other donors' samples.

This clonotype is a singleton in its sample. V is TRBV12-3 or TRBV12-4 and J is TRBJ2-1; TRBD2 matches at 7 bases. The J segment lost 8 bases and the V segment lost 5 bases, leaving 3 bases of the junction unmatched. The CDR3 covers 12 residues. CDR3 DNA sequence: TGTGCCAGCAGTGCCCGGGGGGATGAGCAGTTCTTC. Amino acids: CASSARGDEQFF.

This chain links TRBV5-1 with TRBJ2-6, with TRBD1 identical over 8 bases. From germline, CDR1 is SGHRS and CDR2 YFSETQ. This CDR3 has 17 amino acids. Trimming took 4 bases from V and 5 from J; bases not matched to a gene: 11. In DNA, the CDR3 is TGCGCCAGCAGCCCCTTGACAGGGGCCCTCTGGGCCAACGTCCTGACTTTC. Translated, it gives CASSPLTGALWANVLTF. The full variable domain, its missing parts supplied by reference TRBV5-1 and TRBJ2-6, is KAGVTQTPRYLIKTRGQQVTLSCSPISGHRSVSWYQQTPGQGLQFLFEYFSETQRNKGNFPGRFSGRQFSNSRSEMNVSTLELGDSALYLCASSPLTGALWANVLTFGAGSRLTVL.

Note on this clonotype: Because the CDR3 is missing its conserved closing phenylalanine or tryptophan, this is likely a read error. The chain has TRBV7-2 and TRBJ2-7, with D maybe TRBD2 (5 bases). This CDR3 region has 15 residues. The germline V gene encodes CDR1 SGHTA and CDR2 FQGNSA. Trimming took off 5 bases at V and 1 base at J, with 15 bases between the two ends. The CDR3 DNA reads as TGTGCCAGCAGCACAACTTTAGGACTTTCCTACGAGCAGTACTGC. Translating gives CASSTTLGLSYEQYC.

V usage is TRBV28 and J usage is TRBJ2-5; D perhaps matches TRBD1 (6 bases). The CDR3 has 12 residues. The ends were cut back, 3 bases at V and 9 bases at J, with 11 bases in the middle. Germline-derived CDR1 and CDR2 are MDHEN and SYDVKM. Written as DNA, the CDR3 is TGTGCCAGCAGTTTTGGACCAGGGGCCCAGTACTTC. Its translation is CASSFGPGAQYF.

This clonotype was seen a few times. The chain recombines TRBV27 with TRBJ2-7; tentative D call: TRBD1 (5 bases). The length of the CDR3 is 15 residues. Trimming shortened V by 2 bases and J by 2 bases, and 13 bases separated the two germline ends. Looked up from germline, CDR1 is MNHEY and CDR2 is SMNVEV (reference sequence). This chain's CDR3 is CASSLQPGKTYEQYF. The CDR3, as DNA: TGTGCCAGCAGTTTACAGCCAGGGAAAACCTACGAGCAGTACTTC.

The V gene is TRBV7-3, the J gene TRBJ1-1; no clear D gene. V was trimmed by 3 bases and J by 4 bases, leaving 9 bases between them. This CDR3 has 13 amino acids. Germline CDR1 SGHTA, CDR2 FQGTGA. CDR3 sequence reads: CASSFRHGTEAFF. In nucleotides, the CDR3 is TGTGCCAGCAGCTTTAGGCATGGCACTGAAGCTTTCTTT.

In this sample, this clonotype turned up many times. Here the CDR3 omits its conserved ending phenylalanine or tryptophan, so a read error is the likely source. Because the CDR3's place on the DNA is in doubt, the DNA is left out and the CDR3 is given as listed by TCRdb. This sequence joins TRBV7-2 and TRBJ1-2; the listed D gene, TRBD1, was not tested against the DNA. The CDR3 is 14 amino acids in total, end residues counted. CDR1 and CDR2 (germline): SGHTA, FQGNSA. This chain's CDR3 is CASSLGPVTGAFLS.

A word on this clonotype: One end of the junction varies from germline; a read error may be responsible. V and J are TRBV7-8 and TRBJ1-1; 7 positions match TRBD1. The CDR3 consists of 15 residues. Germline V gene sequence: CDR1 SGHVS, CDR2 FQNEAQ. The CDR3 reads CDSSLPAGGITEAFF. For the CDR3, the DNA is TGTGACAGCAGCTTACCCGCAGGGGGTATCACTGAAGCTTTCTTT.

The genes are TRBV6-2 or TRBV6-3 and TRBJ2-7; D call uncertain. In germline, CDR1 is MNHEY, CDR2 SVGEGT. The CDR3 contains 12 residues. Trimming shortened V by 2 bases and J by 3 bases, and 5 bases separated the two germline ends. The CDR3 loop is CASSYANYEQYF. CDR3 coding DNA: TGTGCCAGCAGTTACGCGAACTACGAGCAGTACTTC.

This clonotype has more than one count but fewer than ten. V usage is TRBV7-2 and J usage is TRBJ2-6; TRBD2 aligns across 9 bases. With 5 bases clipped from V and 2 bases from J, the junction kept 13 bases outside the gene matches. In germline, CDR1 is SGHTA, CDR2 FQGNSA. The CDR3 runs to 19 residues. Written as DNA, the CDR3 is TGTGCCAGCAGCCTGGGATTTATAGCGGGGGTACCTGGGGCCAACGTCCTGACTTTC. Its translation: CASSLGFIAGVPGANVLTF.

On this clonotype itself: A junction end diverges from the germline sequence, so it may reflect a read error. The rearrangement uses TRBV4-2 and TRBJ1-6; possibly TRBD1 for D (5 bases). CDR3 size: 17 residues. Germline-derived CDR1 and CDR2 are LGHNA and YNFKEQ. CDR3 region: CVSSQDVGGVGNSPLHF. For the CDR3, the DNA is TGTGTCAGCAGCCAAGATGTGGGAGGGGTTGGCAATTCACCCCTCCACTTT.

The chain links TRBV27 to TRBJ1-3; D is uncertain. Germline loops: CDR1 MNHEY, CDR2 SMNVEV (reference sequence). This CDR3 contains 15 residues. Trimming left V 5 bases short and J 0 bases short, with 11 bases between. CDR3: CASSPQATSGNTIYF. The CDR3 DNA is TGTGCCAGCAGTCCTCAGGCCACCTCTGGAAACACCATATATTTT.

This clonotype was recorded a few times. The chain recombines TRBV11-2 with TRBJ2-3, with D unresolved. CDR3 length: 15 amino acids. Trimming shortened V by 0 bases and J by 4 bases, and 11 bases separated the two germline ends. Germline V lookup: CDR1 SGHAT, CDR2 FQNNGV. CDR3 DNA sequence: TGTGCCAGCAGCTTAGATCGGCCAAGACCAGATACGCAGTATTTT. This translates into CASSLDRPRPDTQYF. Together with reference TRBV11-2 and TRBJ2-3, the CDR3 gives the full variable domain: EAGVAQSPRYKIIEKRQSVAFWCNPISGHATLYWYQQILGQGPKLLIQFQNNGVVDDSQLPKDRFSAERLKGVDSTLKIQPAKLEDSAVYLCASSLDRPRPDTQYFGPGTRLTVL.

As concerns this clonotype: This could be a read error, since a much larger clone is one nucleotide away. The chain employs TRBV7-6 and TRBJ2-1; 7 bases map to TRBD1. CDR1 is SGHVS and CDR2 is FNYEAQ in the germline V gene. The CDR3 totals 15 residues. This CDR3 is CASSLITGEYKEQFF. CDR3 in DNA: TGTGCCAGCAGCTTAATCACAGGGGAGTACAAAGAGCAGTTCTTC.

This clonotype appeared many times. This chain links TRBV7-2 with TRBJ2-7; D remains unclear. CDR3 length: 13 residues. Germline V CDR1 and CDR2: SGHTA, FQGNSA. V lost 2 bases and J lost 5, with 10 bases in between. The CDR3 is CASSLWGGHEQYF. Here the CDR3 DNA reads TGTGCCAGCAGCTTATGGGGTGGCCACGAGCAGTACTTC.

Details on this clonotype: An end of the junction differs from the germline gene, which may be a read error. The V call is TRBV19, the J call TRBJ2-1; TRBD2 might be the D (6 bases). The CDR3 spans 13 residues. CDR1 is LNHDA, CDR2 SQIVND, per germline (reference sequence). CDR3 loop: CASTSLLGNVQFF. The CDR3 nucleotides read TGTGCCTCCACTAGCTTATTGGGCAATGTGCAGTTCTTC. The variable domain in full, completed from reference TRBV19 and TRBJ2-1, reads DGGITQSPKYLFRKEGQNVTLSCEQNLNHDAMYWYRQDPGQGLRLIYYSQIVNDFQKGDIAEGYSVSREKKESFPLTVTSAQKNPTAFYLCASTSLLGNVQFFGPGTRLTVL.

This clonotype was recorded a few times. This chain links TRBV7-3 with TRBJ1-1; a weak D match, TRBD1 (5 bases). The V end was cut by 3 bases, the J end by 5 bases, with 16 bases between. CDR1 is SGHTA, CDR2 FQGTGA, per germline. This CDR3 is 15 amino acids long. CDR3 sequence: CASSFSGTARTEAFF. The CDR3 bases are TGTGCCAGCAGCTTCTCCGGGACGGCTAGAACTGAAGCTTTCTTT.

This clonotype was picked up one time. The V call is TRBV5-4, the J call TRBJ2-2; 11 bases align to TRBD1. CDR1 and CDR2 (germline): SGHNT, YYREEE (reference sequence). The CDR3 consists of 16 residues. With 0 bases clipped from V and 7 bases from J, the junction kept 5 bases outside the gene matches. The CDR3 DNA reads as TGTGCCAGCAGCTTGGTGGACAGGGGGCAAGGCGGGGAGCTGTTTTTT. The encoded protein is CASSLVDRGQGGELFF.

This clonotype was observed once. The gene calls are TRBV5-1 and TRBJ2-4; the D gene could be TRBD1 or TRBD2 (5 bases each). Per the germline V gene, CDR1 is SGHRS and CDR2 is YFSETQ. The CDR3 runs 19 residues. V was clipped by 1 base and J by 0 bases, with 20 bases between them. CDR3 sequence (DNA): TGCGCCAGCAGCTTGACGACCTGGGGACGGACGCTAGCCAAAAACATTCAGTACTTC. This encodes CASSLTTWGRTLAKNIQYF.

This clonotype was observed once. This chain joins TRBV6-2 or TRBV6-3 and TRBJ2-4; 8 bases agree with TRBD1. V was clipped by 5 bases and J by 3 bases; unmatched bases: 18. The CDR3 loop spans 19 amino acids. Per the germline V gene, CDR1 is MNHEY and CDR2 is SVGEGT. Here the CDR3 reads CASSERWQGARLVKNIQYF. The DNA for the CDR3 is TGTGCCAGCAGTGAAAGGTGGCAGGGGGCCCGTCTTGTCAAAAACATTCAGTACTTC.

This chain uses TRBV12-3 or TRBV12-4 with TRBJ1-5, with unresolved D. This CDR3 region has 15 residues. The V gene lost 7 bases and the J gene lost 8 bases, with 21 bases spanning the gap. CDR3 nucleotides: TGTGCCAGCACCCCCGATCGGGGAACTAATGAGCCCCAGCATTTT. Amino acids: CASTPDRGTNEPQHF.

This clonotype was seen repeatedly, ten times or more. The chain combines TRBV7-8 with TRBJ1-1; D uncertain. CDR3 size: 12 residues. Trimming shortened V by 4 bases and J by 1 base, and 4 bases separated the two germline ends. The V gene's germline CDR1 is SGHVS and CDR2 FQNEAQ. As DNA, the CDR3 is TGTGCCAGCAGCTCCGAGAACACTGAAGCTTTCTTT. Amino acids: CASSSENTEAFF.

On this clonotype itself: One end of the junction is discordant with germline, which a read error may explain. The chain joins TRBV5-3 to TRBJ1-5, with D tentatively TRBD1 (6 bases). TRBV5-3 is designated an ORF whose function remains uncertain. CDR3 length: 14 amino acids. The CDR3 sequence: CASSLEGGLWPQHF. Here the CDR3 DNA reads TGTGCCAGCAGCTTGGAAGGGGGACTTTGGCCCCAGCATTTT.

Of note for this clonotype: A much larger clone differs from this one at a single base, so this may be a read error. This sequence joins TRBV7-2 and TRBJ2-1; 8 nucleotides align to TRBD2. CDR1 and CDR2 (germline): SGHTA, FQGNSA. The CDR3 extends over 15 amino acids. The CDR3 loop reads CACSLVTSGNNEQFF. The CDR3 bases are TGTGCCTGCAGCTTAGTAACTAGCGGAAACAATGAGCAGTTCTTC.

The CDR3 spells CASSMGLSSTDTQYF. CDR3 sequence (DNA): TGTGCCAGTAGTATGGGATTATCTAGCACAGATACGCAGTATTTT. The V gene is TRBV19, the J gene TRBJ2-3; D is unresolved. The germline V gene has CDR1 LNHDA and CDR2 SQIVND (reference sequence). The CDR3 spans 15 residues. V was cut by 3 bases and J by 0 bases, with 10 bases left in between.

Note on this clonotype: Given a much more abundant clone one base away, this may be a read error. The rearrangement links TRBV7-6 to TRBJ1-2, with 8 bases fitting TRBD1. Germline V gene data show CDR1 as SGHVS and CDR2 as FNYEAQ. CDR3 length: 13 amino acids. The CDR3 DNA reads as TGTTCCAGCAGCTTGGGACAGGACTATGGCTACACCTTC. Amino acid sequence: CSSSLGQDYGYTF.